This T cell receptor beta chain was sequenced for a study of cytomegalovirus exposure and HLA in healthy donors. Study-wide results and caveats: In vitro, three CMV-associated chains proved specific for CMV antigens. It was found in a later analysis that first-cohort TCR clusters tended to co-occur in the 90 to 150 validation repertoires. Diagnosis of cytomegalovirus status made by the classifier reportedly showed high specificity and sensitivity.

Comments on this clone: Its antigen is still unknown.

The CDR3 loop spans 15 amino acids. Losses at the gene ends were 7 bases for V and 6 bases for J; bases not matched to a gene: 14. Germline CDR1 SEHNR, CDR2 FQNEAQ (reference sequence). Donors were drawn from the approximately 120-subject validation cohort, separate from the roughly 610-subject first cohort. Profiling relied on immunoSEQ multiplex PCR, and the TCRdb table lists in-frame clones only, not all of them. The sample consists of about 120,000 clones, about 96% of them appearing once. The receptor comes from a man younger than 35 in good health and CMV-seronegative. Sequenced material: PBMCs. V is TRBV7-9 and J is TRBJ1-1, with 7 bases lining up with TRBD1. The DNA of the CDR3 is TGTGCCAGCACCATCGACAGGGCTCCCTCCCCTGAAGCTTTCTTT. As protein: CASTIDRAPSPEAFF.